This T cell receptor (beta chain) emerged from a study of cytomegalovirus exposure and HLA in healthy donors. Primers: 60 Vbeta forward and 13 Jbeta reverse. The data were produced by immunoSEQ multiplex PCR, yet TCRdb's version contains in-frame clones alone and is incomplete. This table holds over 100,000 clones, about 70% found once. Material: PBMCs. This receptor was taken from a male donor in good health and CMV-seronegative.

CDR3 coding DNA: TGTGCCAGAGGAGGGGCGGACCTTGGTGAACCCCTCCACTTT. This encodes CARGGADLGEPLHF. The genes are TRBV2 and TRBJ1-6; TRBD1 is a possible D gene (5 bases). The CDR3 consists of 14 residues. V was trimmed by 9 bases and J by 12 bases, leaving 21 bases between them. Germline V gene sequence: CDR1 SNHLY, CDR2 FYNNEI.